Below, 30 T cell receptor beta chains from the same sample are listed, as sequenced in a study of control samples from healthy donors and cancer patients. TCRdb's copy holds only in-frame clones and misses some; the assay was immunoSEQ multiplex PCR. The table records 70,000 to 75,000 clones, over 85% of them present only once. Source material: PBMCs. These receptors were taken from a man between 60 and 75 years old with lung cancer.

The CDR3, as DNA: TGCGCCAGCAGTGAGGGCCAGACATCCCTCCCCTTACCCTACAATGAGCAGTTCTTC. Protein sequence: CASSEGQTSLPLPYNEQFF. The J gene is TRBJ2-1, the V gene TRBV10-1; D is unresolved. The CDR3 contains 19 residues. Trimming shortened V by 2 bases and J by 2 bases, and 22 bases separated the two germline ends. In germline, CDR1 is WNHNN, CDR2 SYGVQD (reference sequence).

This clone was counted between two and nine times. This chain connects TRBV27 to TRBJ2-6, with no clear D. V lost 6 bases and J 0 bases, leaving 9 bases between the germline ends. The CDR3 covers 15 residues. Germline loops: CDR1 MNHEY, CDR2 SMNVEV (reference sequence). The CDR3 here is CASRPYSSGANVLTF. The CDR3 coding sequence is TGTGCCAGCAGACCTTATAGCTCTGGGGCCAACGTCCTGACTTTC.

The chain couples TRBV30 to TRBJ2-2; 8 nucleotides line up with TRBD2. The CDR3 runs to 14 residues. V shed 3 bases and J 4 bases; nucleotides not matched to a gene: 4. Germline lookup yields CDR1 GTSNPN and CDR2 SVGIG (reference sequence). Here the CDR3 DNA reads TGTGCCTGGAGCGGGGGGGCGGTCACCGGGGAGCTGTTTTTT. Translated: CAWSGGAVTGELFF. Complete variable domain (other parts from reference TRBV30 and TRBJ2-2): SQTIHQWPATLVQPVGSPLSLECTVEGTSNPNLYWYRQAAGRGLQLLFYSVGIGQISSEVPQNLSASRPQDRQFILSSKKLLLSDSGFYLCAWSGGAVTGELFFGEGSRLTVL.

The chain links TRBV5-8 to TRBJ2-5; D possibly matches TRBD1 or TRBD2 (5 bases each). The CDR3 has 13 amino acids. Trimming pared 6 bases from V and 3 bases from J, leaving 12 bases between. Germline V gene sequence: CDR1 SGHTS, CDR2 YDEGEE. The CDR3 protein is CASTQWGKETQYF. Here the CDR3 DNA reads TGTGCCAGCACCCAATGGGGGAAAGAGACCCAGTACTTC. Supplemented by reference TRBV5-8 and TRBJ2-5, the full variable domain reads EAGVTQSPTHLIKTRGQQATLRCSPISGHTSVYWYQQALGLGLQFLLWYDEGEERNRGNFPPRFSGRQFPNYSSELNVNALELEDSALYLCASTQWGKETQYFGPGTRLLVL.

The chain couples TRBV7-9 to TRBJ1-3, with no clear D. This CDR3 spans 13 amino acids. CDR1 and CDR2 (germline): SEHNR, FQNEAQ (reference sequence). V was pared by 5 bases and J by 4 bases, with 9 bases between. CDR3 loop: CASSPLRGNTIYF. The CDR3 DNA is TGTGCCAGCAGCCCCCTGCGGGGAAACACCATATATTTT.

J is TRBJ1-1 and V is TRBV10-1; D gene ambiguous. The CDR3 totals 15 residues. Germline V gene data show CDR1 as WNHNN and CDR2 as SYGVQD (reference sequence). The V gene lost 0 bases and the J gene lost 1 base, with 9 bases spanning the gap. DNA for the CDR3: TGCGCCAGCAGTGAGTCTGTGTGGGGGAACACTGAAGCTTTCTTT. It codes for CASSESVWGNTEAFF.

The V call is TRBV9, the J call TRBJ2-1; TRBD1 matches at 9 bases. The CDR3 consists of 15 residues. Germline values: CDR1 SGDLS, CDR2 YYNGEE. The J segment lost 2 bases and the V segment lost 3 bases, leaving 3 bases of the junction unmatched. In DNA form, the CDR3 reads TGTGCCAGCAGCGAACAGGGGGCTACCTACAATGAGCAGTTCTTC. Translated: CASSEQGATYNEQFF.

Of note for this clone: The junction differs from germline at one of its ends, possibly a read error. The V and J genes are TRBV18 and TRBJ1-5, with D perhaps matching TRBD1 (5 bases). The CDR3 has 15 residues. Germline V CDR1 and CDR2: KGHSH, LQKENI. CDR3 in DNA: TGTGCCAGCTCACCGTCTCAAGGAGGGGATCATCCCCAGCATTTT. Its translation is CASSPSQGGDHPQHF.

The chain joins TRBV5-6 to TRBJ1-2; D possibly corresponds to TRBD1 (5 bases). The V gene lost 3 bases and the J gene lost 5 bases, with 11 bases spanning the gap. The germline CDR1 and CDR2 sequences are SGHDT and YYEEEE. This CDR3 is 13 amino acids long. The CDR3 reads CASSYDRDYGYTF. In DNA, the CDR3 is TGTGCCAGCAGCTACGACAGAGATTATGGCTACACCTTC.

The rearrangement joins TRBV18 to TRBJ1-1, with 8 bases matching TRBD1. Germline trimming cut 4 bases from V and 7 bases from J; bases unmatched to any gene: 14. Per germline, CDR1 KGHSH and CDR2 LQKENI. This CDR3 is built from 16 residues. The CDR3: CASSLYRQGAQGEAFF. For the CDR3, the DNA is TGTGCCAGCTCACTCTACCGGCAGGGGGCGCAGGGTGAAGCTTTCTTT.

The chain couples TRBV5-1 to TRBJ2-2; 7 positions match TRBD1. Germline values: CDR1 SGHRS, CDR2 YFSETQ. CDR3 size: 16 residues. With V trimmed by 0 bases and J by 4 bases, 6 bases remained unmatched. The DNA of the CDR3 is TGCGCCAGCAGCTTGGGACAGGGTAGTGTCACCGGGGAGCTGTTTTTT. Residues: CASSLGQGSVTGELFF.

This chain joins TRBV5-4 and TRBJ1-1, with TRBD1 as a possible D gene (6 bases). The V gene lost 0 bases and the J gene lost 0 bases, with 6 bases spanning the gap. The CDR3 spans 14 residues. From germline, CDR1 is SGHNT and CDR2 YYREEE (reference sequence). The CDR3 DNA reads as TGTGCCAGCAGCTTGGGGGGGCTGAACACTGAAGCTTTCTTT. Residues: CASSLGGLNTEAFF. Together with reference TRBV5-4 and TRBJ1-1, the CDR3 gives the full variable domain: ETGVTQSPTHLIKTRGQQVTLRCSSQSGHNTVSWYQQALGQGPQFIFQYYREEENGRGNFPPRFSGLQFPNYSSELNVNALELDDSALYLCASSLGGLNTEAFFGQGTRLTVV.

This clone appeared a single time. The chain joins TRBV11-2 to TRBJ2-1, with 10 bases aligning to TRBD1. This CDR3 contains 14 residues. The J segment lost 9 bases and the V segment lost 4 bases, leaving 6 bases of the junction unmatched. Germline V gives CDR1 SGHAT, CDR2 FQNNGV. The CDR3, as DNA: TGTGCCAGCAGCTGGACAGGGGGGGGAGGTGAGCAGTTCTTC. It is translated as CASSWTGGGGEQFF.

V and J are TRBV10-3 and TRBJ2-5; D unresolved. Trimming cost V 3 bases and J 0 bases, with 2 bases left between them. The CDR3 sequence is 12 residues long. Germline CDR1 and CDR2: ENHRY and SYGVKD. The CDR3 loop reads CAISDYQETQYF. Here the CDR3 DNA reads TGTGCCATCAGTGACTACCAAGAGACCCAGTACTTC.

The CDR3 is CASSEYDFVWGEKAYGYTF. The CDR3 DNA reads TGTGCCAGCAGTGAATACGACTTTGTTTGGGGGGAAAAGGCCTATGGCTACACCTTC. V and J are TRBV6-1 and TRBJ1-2; a possible D gene is TRBD1 (5 bases). Germline lookup yields CDR1 MNHNS and CDR2 SASEGT. This CDR3 is built from 19 residues. V was clipped by 2 bases and J by 4 bases, with 26 bases between them.

The chain couples TRBV2 to TRBJ2-1; D may be TRBD1 (5 bases). The CDR3 loop spans 12 amino acids. V was cut by 4 bases and J by 7 bases, with 8 bases left in between. CDR1 is SNHLY and CDR2 is FYNNEI in the germline V gene. The DNA for the CDR3 is TGTGCCAGCAGTGGGCAGGGAAATGAGCAGTTCTTC. As protein: CASSGQGNEQFF. The complete variable domain, with remaining parts taken from reference TRBV2 and TRBJ2-1, reads EPEVTQTPSHQVTQMGQEVILRCVPISNHLYFYWYRQILGQKVEFLVSFYNNEISEKSEIFDDQFSVERPDGSNFTLKIRSTKLEDSAMYFCASSGQGNEQFFGPGTRLTVL.

The V call is TRBV27, the J call TRBJ1-6; no reliable D call. Germline V gene data show CDR1 as MNHEY and CDR2 as SMNVEV (reference sequence). V lost 6 bases, J lost 1 base, and 10 bases lay in between. The length of the CDR3 is 15 residues. For the CDR3, the DNA is TGTGCCAGCAGGTCAGACGGATCCTATAATTCACCCCTCCACTTT. Translating gives CASRSDGSYNSPLHF.

This chain links TRBV7-3 with TRBJ2-2; D is possibly TRBD1 (6 bases). V was shortened by 5 bases and J by 0 bases, with 13 bases between the two germline ends. The CDR3 consists of 16 residues. Looked up from germline, CDR1 is SGHTA and CDR2 is FQGTGA. The CDR3 spells CASSRSTGTNTGELFF. The DNA of the CDR3 is TGTGCCAGCAGCCGGTCGACAGGAACGAACACCGGGGAGCTGTTTTTT. Variable domain in full (rest from reference TRBV7-3 and TRBJ2-2): GAGVSQTPSNKVTEKGKYVELRCDPISGHTALYWYRQSLGQGPEFLIYFQGTGAADDSGLPNDRFFAVRPEGSVSTLKIQRTERGDSAVYLCASSRSTGTNTGELFFGEGSRLTVL.

The chain is built from TRBV29-1 and TRBJ1-2; D gene unclear. The germline CDR1 and CDR2 sequences are SQVTM and ANQGSEA. The CDR3 runs to 15 residues. The ends were cut back, 4 bases at V and 8 bases at J, with 23 bases in the middle. The CDR3, as DNA: TGCAGCGTTGGACTCTTATCCGGGGAGGTGGGGGGCTACACCTTC. As protein: CSVGLLSGEVGGYTF.

The chain has TRBV2 and TRBJ1-1; 7 bases match TRBD1. The CDR3 totals 14 residues. Germline CDR1 SNHLY, CDR2 FYNNEI. Trimming cost V 4 bases and J 8 bases; bases outside gene matches: 10. The CDR3 bases are TGTGCCAGCAGTGTGGGACAGACACATTGGGAAGCTTTCTTT. Protein sequence: CASSVGQTHWEAFF.

This chain connects TRBV25-1 to TRBJ2-2; 11 nucleotides agree with TRBD1. The length of the CDR3 is 17 residues. V lost 2 bases, J lost 5 bases, and 7 bases stayed unmatched. Germline V lookup: CDR1 MGHDK, CDR2 SYGVNS. CDR3 loop: CASSEPGQGARTGELFF. The DNA for the CDR3 is TGTGCCAGCAGTGAACCCGGACAGGGGGCTAGAACCGGGGAGCTGTTTTTT.

The rearrangement uses TRBV11-2 and TRBJ1-1; D gene ambiguous. The V and J ends lost 2 bases and 1 base respectively, with 5 bases between them. The CDR3 runs 13 residues. Germline values: CDR1 SGHAT, CDR2 FQNNGV. The CDR3 DNA sequence: TGTGCCAGCAGCTTAATGAGGAACACTGAAGCTTTCTTT. It yields the protein CASSLMRNTEAFF.

The CDR3: CASSSTQGEQFF. Here the CDR3 DNA reads TGTGCCAGCAGTTCGACTCAAGGTGAGCAGTTCTTC. V and J are TRBV6-6 and TRBJ2-1; D is unclear. CDR3 size: 12 residues. V was trimmed by 4 bases and J by 9 bases, leaving 10 bases between them. The germline CDR1 and CDR2 sequences are MNHNY and SVGAGI (reference sequence).

The chain recombines TRBV7-8 with TRBJ2-2; D is uncertain. V was trimmed by 5 bases and J by 4 bases, leaving 8 bases between them. CDR1 SGHVS and CDR2 FQNEAQ come from the germline V gene. This CDR3 has 13 residues. CDR3 sequence: CASSTSFTGELFF. The DNA of the CDR3 is TGTGCCAGCAGCACCTCATTCACCGGGGAGCTGTTTTTT.

This clone was seen just once. The genes are TRBV11-3 and TRBJ2-1; TRBD2 matches 9 bases. Germline-derived CDR1 and CDR2 are SGHNT and YENEEA. V was pared by 1 base and J by 5 bases, with 6 bases of the junction left unmatched. CDR3 length: 16 amino acids. DNA of the CDR3: TGTGCCAGCAGCTTAGGAGGCGGGGGGGGCGACAATGAGCAGTTCTTC. It is translated as CASSLGGGGGDNEQFF.

J is TRBJ1-5 and V is TRBV11-3, with D uncertain. Germline V gives CDR1 SGHNT, CDR2 YENEEA. Deletions cut 4 bases from V and 8 bases from J, with 12 bases between. The CDR3 covers 13 residues. In nucleotides, the CDR3 is TGTGCCAGCAGCTCCTCTGATGGGAAGCCCCAGCATTTT. It specifies CASSSSDGKPQHF.

This clone has only one observation. The chain carries TRBV4-1 and TRBJ1-1; D not resolved. V was shortened by 3 bases and J by 4 bases, with 9 bases between the two germline ends. The V gene's germline CDR1 is MGHRA and CDR2 YSYEKL. The length of the CDR3 is 13 residues. As DNA, the CDR3 is TGCGCCAGCAGCCAGGGAAAGACCACTGAAGCTTTCTTT. Protein: CASSQGKTTEAFF.

A few counts support this clone. The chain joins TRBV7-9 to TRBJ1-2, with 11 bases that match TRBD1. This CDR3 is built from 15 residues. In germline, CDR1 is SEHNR, CDR2 FQNEAQ (reference sequence). V lost 5 bases, J lost 4 bases, and 6 bases stayed unmatched. The CDR3 DNA is TGTGCCAGCAGCCTGGGGACAGGGGGAGGCTATGGCTACACCTTC. Translated: CASSLGTGGGYGYTF. Full variable domain (outside the CDR3, taken from reference TRBV7-9 and TRBJ1-2): DTGVSQNPRHKITKRGQNVTFRCDPISEHNRLYWYRQTLGQGPEFLTYFQNEAQLEKSRLLSDRFSAERPKGSFSTLEIQRTEQGDSAMYLCASSLGTGGGYGYTFGSGTRLTVV.

This rearrangement joins TRBV7-9 to TRBJ2-1; no clear D. Trimming shortened V by 3 bases and J by 4 bases, and 4 bases separated the two germline ends. The CDR3 sequence is 12 residues long. Looked up from germline, CDR1 is SEHNR and CDR2 is FQNEAQ (reference sequence). The CDR3 nucleotides read TGTGCCAGCAGCTTTCAATACAATGAGCAGTTCTTC. This encodes CASSFQYNEQFF.

This chain uses TRBV2 with TRBJ1-2; 12 bases line up with TRBD1. The CDR3 consists of 16 residues. Germline V gives CDR1 SNHLY, CDR2 FYNNEI. With V trimmed by 4 bases and J by 8 bases, 11 bases remained unmatched. The CDR3 nucleotides read TGTGCCAGCAGTGCAACCCTGGGACAGGGGGCCTGGGGCTACACCTTC. It codes for CASSATLGQGAWGYTF.